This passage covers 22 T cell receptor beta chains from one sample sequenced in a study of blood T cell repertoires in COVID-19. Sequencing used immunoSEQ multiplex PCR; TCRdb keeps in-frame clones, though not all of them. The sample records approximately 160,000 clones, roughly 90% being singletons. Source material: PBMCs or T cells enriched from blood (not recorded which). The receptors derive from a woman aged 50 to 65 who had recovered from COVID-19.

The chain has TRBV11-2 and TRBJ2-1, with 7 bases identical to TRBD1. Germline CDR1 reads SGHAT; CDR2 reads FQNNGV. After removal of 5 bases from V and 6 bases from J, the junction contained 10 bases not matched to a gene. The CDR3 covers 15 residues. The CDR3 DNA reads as TGTGCCAGCAGCCTTACCAGAGGGGGCTTCAATGAGCAGTTCTTC. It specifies CASSLTRGGFNEQFF.

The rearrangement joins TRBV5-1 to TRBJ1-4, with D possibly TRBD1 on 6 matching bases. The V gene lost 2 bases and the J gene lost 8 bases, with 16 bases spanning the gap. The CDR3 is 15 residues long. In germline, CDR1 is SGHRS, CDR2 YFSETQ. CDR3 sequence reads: CASSLWGQGGEKLFF. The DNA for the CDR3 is TGCGCCAGCAGCTTATGGGGGCAGGGCGGCGAAAAACTGTTTTTT. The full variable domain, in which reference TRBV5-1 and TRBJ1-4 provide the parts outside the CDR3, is KAGVTQTPRYLIKTRGQQVTLSCSPISGHRSVSWYQQTPGQGLQFLFEYFSETQRNKGNFPGRFSGRQFSNSRSEMNVSTLELGDSALYLCASSLWGQGGEKLFFGSGTQLSVL.

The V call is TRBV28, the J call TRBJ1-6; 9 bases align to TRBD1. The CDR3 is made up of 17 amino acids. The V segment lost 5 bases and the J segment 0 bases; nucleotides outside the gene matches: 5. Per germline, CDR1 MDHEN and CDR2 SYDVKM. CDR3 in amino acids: CASSPGTGNSYNSPLHF. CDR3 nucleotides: TGTGCCAGCAGTCCCGGGACAGGGAACTCCTATAATTCACCCCTCCACTTT.

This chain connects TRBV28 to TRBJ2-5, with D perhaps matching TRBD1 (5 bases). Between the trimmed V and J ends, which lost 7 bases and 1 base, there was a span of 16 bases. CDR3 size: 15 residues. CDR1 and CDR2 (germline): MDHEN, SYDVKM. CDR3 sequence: CASTSGYNLQETQYF. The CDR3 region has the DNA TGTGCCAGCACCTCAGGGTATAACCTCCAAGAGACCCAGTACTTC.

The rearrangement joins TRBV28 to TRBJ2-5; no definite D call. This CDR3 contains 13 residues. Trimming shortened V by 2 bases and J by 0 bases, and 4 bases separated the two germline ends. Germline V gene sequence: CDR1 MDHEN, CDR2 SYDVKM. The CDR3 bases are TGTGCCAGCAGTTTAATCAACCAAGAGACCCAGTACTTC. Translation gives CASSLINQETQYF.

The CDR3, as DNA: TGTGCCAGCAGTTTATGGGGACAGTTGAACACTGAAGCTTTCTTT. Amino acids: CASSLWGQLNTEAFF. This sequence joins TRBV28 and TRBJ1-1; the match to TRBD1 covers 7 bases. Germline loops: CDR1 MDHEN, CDR2 SYDVKM. J lost 0 bases, V lost 0 bases, and 1 base had no gene match. This CDR3 region has 15 residues.

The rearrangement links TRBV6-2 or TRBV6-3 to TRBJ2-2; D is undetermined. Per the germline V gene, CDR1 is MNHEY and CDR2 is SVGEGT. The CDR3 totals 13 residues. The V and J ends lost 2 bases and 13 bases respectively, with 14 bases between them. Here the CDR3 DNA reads TGTGCCAGCAGTTACGCGGCAGTAAGTGGGCTGTTTTTT. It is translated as CASSYAAVSGLFF.

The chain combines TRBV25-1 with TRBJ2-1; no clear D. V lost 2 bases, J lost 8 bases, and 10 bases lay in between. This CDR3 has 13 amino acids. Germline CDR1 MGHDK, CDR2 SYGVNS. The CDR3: CASSEILRDEQFF. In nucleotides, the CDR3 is TGTGCCAGCAGTGAAATCCTCCGAGATGAGCAGTTCTTC.

CDR3 sequence (DNA): TGTGCCAGCAGGCGCCTGAGACCAATTACCGGGACGGGGGATGGCTACACCTTC. This encodes CASRRLRPITGTGDGYTF. The rearrangement links TRBV7-8 to TRBJ1-2, with D maybe TRBD1 (5 bases). The CDR3 loop spans 18 amino acids. CDR1 SGHVS and CDR2 FQNEAQ come from the germline V gene. V was cut by 6 bases and J by 6 bases, with 29 bases left in between.

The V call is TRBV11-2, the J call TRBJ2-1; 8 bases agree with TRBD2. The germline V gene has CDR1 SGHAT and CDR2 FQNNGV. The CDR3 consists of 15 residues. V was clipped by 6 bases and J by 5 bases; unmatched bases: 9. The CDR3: CASRLGSGRNNEQFF. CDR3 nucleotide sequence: TGTGCCAGCAGGCTGGGGAGCGGGAGAAACAATGAGCAGTTCTTC.

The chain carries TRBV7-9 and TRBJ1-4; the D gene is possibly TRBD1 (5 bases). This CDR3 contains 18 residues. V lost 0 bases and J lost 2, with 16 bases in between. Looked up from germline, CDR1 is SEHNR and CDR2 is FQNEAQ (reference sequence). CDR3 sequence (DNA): TGTGCCAGCAGCTTAGCGATAGTGGGGCAGGACACTAATGAAAAACTGTTTTTT. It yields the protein CASSLAIVGQDTNEKLFF.

The CDR3 bases are TGTGCCAGCAGCTCAAGGACAGCCCACAATCAGCCCCAGCATTTT. The encoded protein is CASSSRTAHNQPQHF. The chain employs TRBV7-8 and TRBJ1-5, with a tentative D call TRBD1 (6 bases). CDR3 length: 15 residues. Germline-derived CDR1 and CDR2 are SGHVS and FQNEAQ. V lost 4 bases, J lost 3 bases, and 13 bases lay in between.

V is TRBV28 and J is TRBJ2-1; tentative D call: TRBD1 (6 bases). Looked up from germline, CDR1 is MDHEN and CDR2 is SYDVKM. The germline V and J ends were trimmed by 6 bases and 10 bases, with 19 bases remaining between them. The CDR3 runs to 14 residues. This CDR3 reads CASSTPAGTLEQFF. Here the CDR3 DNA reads TGTGCCAGCAGCACTCCCGCCGGGACACTCGAGCAGTTCTTC.

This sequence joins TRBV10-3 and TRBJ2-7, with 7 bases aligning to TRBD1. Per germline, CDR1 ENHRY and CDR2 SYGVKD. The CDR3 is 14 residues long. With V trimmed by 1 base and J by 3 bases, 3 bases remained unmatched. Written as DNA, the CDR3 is TGTGCCATCAGTGAGTGGGGACAGAACTACGAGCAGTACTTC. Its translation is CAISEWGQNYEQYF.

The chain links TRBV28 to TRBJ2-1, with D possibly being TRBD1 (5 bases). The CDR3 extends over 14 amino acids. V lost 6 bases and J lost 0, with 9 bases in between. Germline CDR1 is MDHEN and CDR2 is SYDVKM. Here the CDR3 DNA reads TGTGCCAGCAGCTCGACAGTCTCCTACAATGAGCAGTTCTTC. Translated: CASSSTVSYNEQFF.

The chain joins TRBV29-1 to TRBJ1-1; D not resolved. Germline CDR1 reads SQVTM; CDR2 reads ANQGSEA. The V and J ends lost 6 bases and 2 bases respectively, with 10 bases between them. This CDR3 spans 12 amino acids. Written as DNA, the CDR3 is TGCAGCGTAGACAATCAAAACACTGAAGCTTTCTTT. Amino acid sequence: CSVDNQNTEAFF.

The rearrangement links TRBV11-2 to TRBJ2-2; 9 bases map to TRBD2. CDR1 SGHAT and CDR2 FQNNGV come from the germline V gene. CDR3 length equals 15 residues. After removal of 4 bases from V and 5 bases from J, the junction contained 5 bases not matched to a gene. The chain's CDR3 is CASSSPSGTTGELFF. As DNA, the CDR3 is TGTGCCAGCAGCTCACCTAGCGGGACGACCGGGGAGCTGTTTTTT.

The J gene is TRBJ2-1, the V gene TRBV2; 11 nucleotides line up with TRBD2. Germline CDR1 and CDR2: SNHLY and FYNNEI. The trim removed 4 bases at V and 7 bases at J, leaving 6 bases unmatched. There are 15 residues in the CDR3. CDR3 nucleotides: TGTGCCAGCAGTGCAACTAGCGGGAGAATAAATGAGCAGTTCTTC. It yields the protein CASSATSGRINEQFF.

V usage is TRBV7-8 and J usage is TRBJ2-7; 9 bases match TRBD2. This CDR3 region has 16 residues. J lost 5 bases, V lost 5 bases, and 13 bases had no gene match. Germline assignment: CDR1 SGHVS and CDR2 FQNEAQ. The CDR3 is CASSLPLAGVAHEQYF. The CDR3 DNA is TGTGCCAGCAGCCTCCCCTTAGCGGGAGTAGCCCACGAGCAGTACTTC.

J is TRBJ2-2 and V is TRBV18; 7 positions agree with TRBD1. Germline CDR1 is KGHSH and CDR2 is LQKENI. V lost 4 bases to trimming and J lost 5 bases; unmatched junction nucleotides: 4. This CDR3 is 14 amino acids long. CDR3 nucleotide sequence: TGTGCCAGCTCACAGGCAGGGGGAACCGGGGAGCTGTTTTTT. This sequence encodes CASSQAGGTGELFF.

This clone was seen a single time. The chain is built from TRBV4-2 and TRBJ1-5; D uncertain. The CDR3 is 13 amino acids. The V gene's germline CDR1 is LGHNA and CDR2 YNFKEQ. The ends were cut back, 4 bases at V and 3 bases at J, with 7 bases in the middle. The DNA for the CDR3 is TGTGCCAGCAGCCGTGAGGTCAATCAGCCCCAGCATTTT. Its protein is CASSREVNQPQHF.

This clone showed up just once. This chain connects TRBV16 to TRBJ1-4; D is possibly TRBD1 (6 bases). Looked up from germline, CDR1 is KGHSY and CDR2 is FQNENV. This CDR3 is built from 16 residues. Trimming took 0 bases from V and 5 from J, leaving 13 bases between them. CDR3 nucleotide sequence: TGTGCCAGCAGCCAATCGATCGACAGGCAAAATGAAAAACTGTTTTTT. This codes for CASSQSIDRQNEKLFF.